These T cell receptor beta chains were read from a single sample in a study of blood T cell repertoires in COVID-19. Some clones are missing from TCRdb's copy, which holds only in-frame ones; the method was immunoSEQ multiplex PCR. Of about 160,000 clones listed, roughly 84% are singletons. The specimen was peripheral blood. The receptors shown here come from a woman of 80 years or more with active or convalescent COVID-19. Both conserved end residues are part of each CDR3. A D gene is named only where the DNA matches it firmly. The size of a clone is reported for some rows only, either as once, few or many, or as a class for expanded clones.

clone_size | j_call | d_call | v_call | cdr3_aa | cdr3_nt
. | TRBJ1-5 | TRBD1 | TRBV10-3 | CAISEAAGTAQPQHF | TGTGCCATCAGTGAGGCAGCCGGGACAGCGCAGCCCCAGCATTTT
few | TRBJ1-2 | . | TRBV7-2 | CASSLDGGGYGYTF | TGTGCCAGCAGCTTAGACGGGGGTGGTTATGGCTACACCTTC
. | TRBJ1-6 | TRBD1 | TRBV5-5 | CASSFTPTGNNSPLHF | TGTGCCAGCAGCTTCACTCCGACAGGGAATAATTCACCCCTCCACTTT
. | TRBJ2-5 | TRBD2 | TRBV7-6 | CASSLSASGGVQETQYF | TGTGCCAGCAGCTTATCCGCTAGCGGGGGGGTACAAGAGACCCAGTACTTC
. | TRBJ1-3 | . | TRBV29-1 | CSVEDPYGGRGGITIYF | TGCAGCGTTGAAGATCCGTACGGGGGGCGAGGAGGGATCACCATATATTTT
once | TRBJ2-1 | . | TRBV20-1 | CSAVDYEQFF | TGCAGTGCTGTGGACTATGAGCAGTTCTTC
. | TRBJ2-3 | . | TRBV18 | CASSPPARAISTDTQYF | TGTGCCAGCTCACCACCGGCCAGGGCCATAAGCACAGATACGCAGTATTTT
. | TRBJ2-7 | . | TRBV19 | CASSIGGGYEQYF | TGTGCCAGTAGTATAGGAGGCGGATACGAGCAGTACTTC
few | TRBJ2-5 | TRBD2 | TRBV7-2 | CASSLILAGNQETQYF | TGTGCCAGCAGCTTAATATTAGCGGGTAACCAAGAGACCCAGTACTTC
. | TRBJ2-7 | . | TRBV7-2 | CASSSISQGLYWRPYEQYF | TGTGCCAGCAGCTCAATATCCCAAGGTCTCTACTGGCGGCCCTACGAGCAGTACTTC
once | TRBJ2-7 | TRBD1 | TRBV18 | CASSPTGGNSYEQYF | TGTGCCAGCTCACCAACAGGGGGAAACTCCTACGAGCAGTACTTC
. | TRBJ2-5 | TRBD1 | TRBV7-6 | CASSLDRVGETQYF | TGTGCCAGCAGCTTGGACAGGGTGGGAGAGACCCAGTACTTC
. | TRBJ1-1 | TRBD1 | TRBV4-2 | CASSPGTGALFTEAFF | TGTGCCAGCAGCCCAGGGACAGGGGCCCTCTTCACTGAAGCTTTCTTT
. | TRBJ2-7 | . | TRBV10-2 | CASSESSSYEQYF | TGCGCCAGCAGTGAGTCTAGCTCCTACGAGCAGTACTTC
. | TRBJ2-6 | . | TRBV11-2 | CASSYKGGQAGSGANVLTF | TGTGCCAGCAGCTATAAGGGGGGGCAGGCCGGCTCTGGGGCCAACGTCCTGACTTTC
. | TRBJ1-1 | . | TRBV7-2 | CASSPRGQARSTEAFF | TGTGCCAGCAGCCCCCGCGGGCAGGCTAGGAGCACTGAAGCTTTCTTT
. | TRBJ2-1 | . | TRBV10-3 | CAISGGERNNEQFF | TGTGCCATCAGTGGGGGAGAGCGGAACAATGAGCAGTTCTTC
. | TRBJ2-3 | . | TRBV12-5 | CASGLEPGDTQYF | TGTGCTAGTGGTTTGGAACCCGGAGATACGCAGTATTTT
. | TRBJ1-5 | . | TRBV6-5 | CASNPGGVGQPQHF | TGTGCCAGCAACCCCGGGGGGGTAGGGCAGCCCCAGCATTTT
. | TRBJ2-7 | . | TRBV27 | CASSPGRTTYEQYF | TGTGCCAGCAGTCCCGGCCGGACAACTTACGAGCAGTACTTC
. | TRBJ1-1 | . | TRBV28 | CASSWGGASTEAFF | TGTGCCAGCAGCTGGGGGGGCGCAAGCACTGAAGCTTTCTTT
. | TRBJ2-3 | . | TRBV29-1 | CSVERGPDTDTQYF | TGCAGCGTTGAAAGGGGCCCCGACACAGATACGCAGTATTTT
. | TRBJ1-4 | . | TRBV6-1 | CASSDPQGFLTEKLFF | TGTGCCAGCAGTGACCCCCAGGGATTCCTGACAGAAAAACTGTTTTTT
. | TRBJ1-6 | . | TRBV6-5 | CASSPLLTGISPLHF | TGTGCCAGCAGTCCCCTGCTTACCGGGATCTCACCCCTCCACTTT
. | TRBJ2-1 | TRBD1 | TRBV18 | CASSQGGQGINEQFF | TGTGCCAGCTCACAGGGGGGACAGGGAATCAATGAGCAGTTCTTC
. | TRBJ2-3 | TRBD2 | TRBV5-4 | CASSSGGDPQYF | TGTGCCAGCAGCTCGGGAGGGGACCCGCAGTATTTT
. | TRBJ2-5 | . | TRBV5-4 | CASSLQETQYF | TGTGCCAGCAGCCTTCAAGAGACCCAGTACTTC
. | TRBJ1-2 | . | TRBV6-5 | CASSYGGLYGYTF | TGTGCCAGCAGTTACGGCGGGCTCTATGGCTACACCTTC
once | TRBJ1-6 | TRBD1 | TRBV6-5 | CACTQGAYNSPLHF | TGTGCCTGCACGCAGGGGGCTTATAATTCACCCCTCCACTTT
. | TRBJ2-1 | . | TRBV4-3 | CASSRLHRDEQFF | TGCGCCAGCAGCCGCCTACACCGGGATGAGCAGTTCTTC
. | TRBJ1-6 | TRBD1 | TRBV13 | CASSLGTGRSYNSPLHF | TGTGCCAGCAGCCTGGGGACAGGGAGGTCCTATAATTCACCCCTCCACTTT
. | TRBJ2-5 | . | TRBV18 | CASSPQGWAGETQYF | TGTGCCAGCTCACCACAGGGCTGGGCGGGTGAGACCCAGTACTTC
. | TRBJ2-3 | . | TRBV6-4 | CASSDSRGDTQYF | TGTGCCAGCAGTGACTCGAGGGGGGATACGCAGTATTTT